This T cell receptor (beta chain) emerged from a study of blood T cell repertoires in COVID-19. Turning to the study itself: Sources were T cells, B-cell-depleted T cells, or PBMCs; the material itself was cDNA or gDNA.

In the original workflow: The assay estimated nucleated cells by amplifying reference gene primers. TCRdb's table, derived via immunoSEQ multiplex PCR, lists solely in-frame clones and lacks some. V and J calls and clone size come straight from that table; D and trimming were deduced from the DNA. The sample has some 230,000 clones, 86% seen once. This CDR3 is built from 15 residues. V was pared by 1 base and J by 0 bases, with 6 bases of the junction left unmatched. Germline V gene data show CDR1 as GTSNPN and CDR2 as SVGIG (reference sequence). This sequence originates from a man aged 25 to 40 who had recovered from COVID-19. The V gene is TRBV30, the J gene TRBJ2-7; 7 positions agree with TRBD1. Sequencing input: peripheral blood. The CDR3 region has the DNA TGTGCCTGGAGTGAGGGGGCGGTGACCTCCTACGAGCAGTACTTC. The encoded protein is CAWSEGAVTSYEQYF. The full variable domain, with the rest looked up from reference TRBV30 and TRBJ2-7, is SQTIHQWPATLVQPVGSPLSLECTVEGTSNPNLYWYRQAAGRGLQLLFYSVGIGQISSEVPQNLSASRPQDRQFILSSKKLLLSDSGFYLCAWSEGAVTSYEQYFGPGTRLTVT.